This T cell receptor beta chain was sequenced for a study of blood T cell repertoires in COVID-19. Study context: Sources were T cells, B-cell-depleted T cells, or PBMCs; the material itself was cDNA or gDNA.

In its sample, this clone was seen a few times. Original processing notes: Nucleated cell counts were estimated from reference gene primer amplification. Only in-frame clones appear in the TCRdb table, and some are missing; sequencing was by immunoSEQ multiplex PCR. V and J calls plus clone size are reproduced from that table; the DNA served to infer D and trimming. Of 130,000 or so clones listed, more than 80% are singletons. The J segment lost 2 bases and the V segment lost 4 bases, leaving 6 bases of the junction unmatched. The CDR3 length is 15 residues. The germline CDR1 and CDR2 sequences are SGDLS and YYNGEE.

V is TRBV9 and J is TRBJ2-1; 7 nucleotides agree with TRBD2. The receptor was derived from a man between 65 and 79 years old with active or convalescent COVID-19. Specimen: peripheral blood. CDR3 protein: CASSPGLGPYNEQFF. CDR3 sequence (DNA): TGTGCCAGCAGCCCTGGACTAGGCCCCTACAATGAGCAGTTCTTC.